These T cell receptor beta chains were read from a single sample in a study of blood T cell repertoires in COVID-19. Using immunoSEQ multiplex PCR, the repertoire was profiled, and TCRdb retains in-frame clones only, with some absent. Of around 70,000 clones in the sample, about 89% were seen once. Material: peripheral blood. These receptors came from a man in his fifties or sixties with acute or convalescent COVID-19. Each CDR3 is given with its conserved first and last residue. The order of the fields is CDR3 protein, CDR3 DNA, clone size, J gene, V gene, D gene. The D gene is left open where the match is weak. Clone sizes are given selectively: once, few, many, or a class where the clone is expanded.

CASRLGNEQYF TGTGCCAGCAGACTAGGGAACGAGCAGTACTTC . TRBJ2-7 TRBV6-6 .
CAITESTGNYGYTF TGTGCGATAACAGAATCGACAGGAAACTATGGCTACACCTTC . TRBJ1-2 TRBV30 .
CASRGQGVQTEAFF TGTGCCAGCAGAGGACAGGGGGTTCAGACTGAAGCTTTCTTT . TRBJ1-1 TRBV25-1 TRBD1
CASSPLAGSTDTQYF TGTGCCAGCAGCCCTCTAGCGGGGAGCACAGATACGCAGTATTTT once TRBJ2-3 TRBV3-1/TRBV3-2 TRBD2
CASSYSGQGRGIPEAFF TGCGCCAGCAGCTATAGTGGACAGGGAAGGGGTATCCCTGAAGCTTTCTTT . TRBJ1-1 TRBV5-1 TRBD1
CASSAGDRPADTQYF TGTGCCAGCAGCGCAGGGGACAGGCCCGCAGATACGCAGTATTTT . TRBJ2-3 TRBV9 TRBD1
CASSLTGGNTIYF TGCGCCAGCAGCTTAACAGGAGGAAACACCATATATTTT . TRBJ1-3 TRBV5-1 .
CAWSKGLAETQYF TGTGCCTGGAGTAAGGGACTAGCGGAGACCCAGTACTTC . TRBJ2-5 TRBV30 TRBD2
CASSSRDRVTYSPLHF TGTGCCAGCAGCTCCAGGGACAGGGTTACATATTCACCCCTCCACTTT . TRBJ1-6 TRBV21-1 .
CASSTGTQQFF TGTGCCAGCAGCACCGGGACACAGCAGTTCTTC . TRBJ2-1 TRBV7-9 .
CASSFSTGELFF TGTGCCAGCAGCTTTTCGACCGGGGAGCTGTTTTTT . TRBJ2-2 TRBV9 .
CASSLGLAGGPGELFF TGTGCCAGCAGCCTCGGACTAGCGGGAGGTCCCGGGGAGCTGTTTTTT . TRBJ2-2 TRBV5-5 TRBD2
CASDRTSGGPNEQFF TGTGCTAGTGACAGGACTAGCGGGGGGCCTAATGAGCAGTTCTTC . TRBJ2-1 TRBV12-5 TRBD2
CASSSDSLNTEAFF TGTGCCAGCAGTTCTGACAGCCTGAACACTGAAGCTTTCTTT few TRBJ1-1 TRBV5-8 .
CASSLNRAGLNTEAFF TGTGCCAGCAGTTTAAACAGGGCGGGTTTGAACACTGAAGCTTTCTTT . TRBJ1-1 TRBV28 .
CASSSTKPSGGASTDTQYF TGCGCCAGCAGCTCGACGAAACCTAGCGGGGGGGCTAGCACAGATACGCAGTATTTT once TRBJ2-3 TRBV5-1 TRBD2
CAITKTSGPAYEQYF TGTGCCATCACCAAGACTAGCGGGCCCGCCTACGAGCAGTACTTC few TRBJ2-7 TRBV10-3 TRBD2
CASSAPSRENTEAFF TGTGCCAGCAGTGCCCCCTCGAGGGAAAACACTGAAGCTTTCTTT . TRBJ1-1 TRBV28 .
CASSDLAANQPQHF TGTGCCAGCAGTGACCTCGCGGCTAATCAGCCCCAGCATTTT . TRBJ1-5 TRBV25-1 .
CASSEFVGRNNEKLFF TGTGCCAGCAGTGAATTCGTGGGGCGTAATAATGAAAAACTGTTTTTT . TRBJ1-4 TRBV2 .
CASRDRGLNTEAFF TGTGCCAGTAGGGACAGGGGATTGAACACTGAAGCTTTCTTT . TRBJ1-1 TRBV19 TRBD1
CASSLGTALYNGYTF TGTGCCAGCAGCCTCGGGACAGCACTTTATAATGGCTACACCTTC . TRBJ1-2 TRBV5-4 TRBD1
CASSQQATNEKLFF TGTGCCAGTAGTCAGCAGGCAACTAATGAAAAACTGTTTTTT once TRBJ1-4 TRBV19 .
CASSPGTSGSLGGRFF TGCGCCAGCAGTCCAGGGACTAGCGGGTCCCTGGGCGGACGGTTCTTC . TRBJ2-1 TRBV10-2 TRBD2
CASSQSAGGPPGELFF TGCGCCAGCAGTCAATCGGCGGGAGGGCCCCCCGGGGAGCTGTTTTTT . TRBJ2-2 TRBV23-1 TRBD2
CASSLQTSGIPYEQYF TGTGCCAGCAGTCTACAGACTAGCGGGATACCGTACGAGCAGTACTTC . TRBJ2-7 TRBV27 TRBD2
CASSISGRGQFF TGTGCCAGCAGTATTAGCGGGAGAGGGCAGTTCTTC . TRBJ2-1 TRBV27 TRBD2
CASRPPGQGYGYTF TGTGCCAGCAGACCACCGGGACAGGGTTATGGCTACACCTTC . TRBJ1-2 TRBV6-5 TRBD1
CACSGSGELFF TGTGCCTGTAGCGGTTCCGGGGAGCTGTTTTTT once TRBJ2-2 TRBV30 .
CASSQDPPGQGMGELFF TGTGCCAGCAGCCAAGACCCCCCGGGACAGGGCATGGGGGAGCTGTTTTTT . TRBJ2-2 TRBV3-1/TRBV3-2 TRBD1
CASSLASFRFF TGCGCCAGCAGCTTGGCCAGTTTTCGGTTCTTC . TRBJ2-1 TRBV5-1 .